The 18 T cell receptor beta chains in this list originate from one sample, sequenced in a study of cytomegalovirus exposure and HLA in healthy donors. Vbeta (60) and Jbeta (13) primers were used in the PCR. Method: immunoSEQ multiplex PCR; TCRdb's copy keeps in-frame clones and lacks some. The data contain 150,000 to 180,000 clones, roughly 82% of them singletons. Sequenced: PBMCs. The source of these receptors is a woman aged 50 to 60 in good health and CMV-seropositive.

This chain links TRBV29-1 with TRBJ2-1; 7 positions match TRBD1. Trimming at V came to 1 base and at J to 1 base, leaving 13 bases not matched to a gene. Germline V gives CDR1 SQVTM, CDR2 ANQGSEA. The CDR3 loop spans 18 amino acids. This CDR3 reads CSVEARLQGKISYNEQFF. CDR3 in DNA: TGCAGCGTTGAAGCCCGCTTACAGGGGAAAATTTCCTACAATGAGCAGTTCTTC.

The rearrangement links TRBV4-1 to TRBJ2-4; 7 nucleotides match TRBD2. Trimming cost V 1 base and J 12 bases; bases outside gene matches: 15. The germline V gene encodes CDR1 MGHRA and CDR2 YSYEKL. This CDR3 contains 16 residues. DNA of the CDR3: TGCGCCAGCAGCCAAGTGGGGAGGGGAGCTACTTCCGATCAGTACTTC. It yields the protein CASSQVGRGATSDQYF.

This clone was observed a few times. The chain combines TRBV30 with TRBJ2-5, with 7 bases that match TRBD1. With 4 bases clipped from V and 2 bases from J, the junction kept 7 bases outside the gene matches. CDR3 length: 14 amino acids. The V gene's germline CDR1 is GTSNPN and CDR2 SVGIG (reference sequence). In nucleotides, the CDR3 is TGTGCCTGGAATACCGGGACAGTTCAAGAGACCCAGTACTTC. It yields the protein CAWNTGTVQETQYF.

This clone was observed a few times. The CDR3 protein is CASRQGFDTQYF. Here the CDR3 DNA reads TGTGCCAGCAGACAGGGGTTCGATACGCAGTATTTT. The chain links TRBV6-5 to TRBJ2-3, with 7 bases identical to TRBD1. Germline V lookup: CDR1 MNHEY, CDR2 SVGAGI. CDR3 length equals 12 residues. The junction had 3 bases not matched to a gene; V was cut back by 6 bases and J by 6 bases.

The sample holds a few counts of this clone. The chain uses TRBV25-1 and TRBJ1-6, with 7 bases that match TRBD1. Germline loops: CDR1 MGHDK, CDR2 SYGVNS. The ends lost 2 bases at V and 7 bases at J; junction bases unmatched: 2. The length of the CDR3 is 14 residues. In nucleotides, the CDR3 is TGTGCCAGCAGTGAACGACAGGGCAATTCACCCCTCCACTTT. It yields the protein CASSERQGNSPLHF. Based on the CDR3 plus reference TRBV25-1 and TRBJ1-6, the full variable domain is EADIYQTPRYLVIGTGKKITLECSQTMGHDKMYWYQQDPGMELHLIHYSYGVNSTEKGDLSSESTVSRIRTEHFPLTLESARPSHTSQYLCASSERQGNSPLHFGNGTRLTVT.

This clone turned up a few times. The V gene is TRBV5-1, the J gene TRBJ2-3; 13 bases are a match to TRBD2. Germline CDR1 and CDR2: SGHRS and YFSETQ. There are 15 residues in the CDR3. V lost 3 bases, J lost 6 bases, and 4 bases stayed unmatched. CDR3 DNA: TGCGCCAGCAGCTCTACTAGCGGGGGGGCCGATACGCAGTATTTT. Protein: CASSSTSGGADTQYF.

Points on this clone: The same CDR3 arises from other DNA sequences in this sample as well. The V call is TRBV7-9, the J call TRBJ1-1; D is unresolved. V lost 3 bases and J 2 bases, leaving 19 bases between the germline ends. The CDR3 runs 17 residues. Germline-derived CDR1 and CDR2 are SEHNR and FQNEAQ (reference sequence). As DNA, the CDR3 is TGTGCCAGCAGCTTTCTTTCGAAGAGCTTAGCAAACACTGAAGCTTTCTTT. It is translated as CASSFLSKSLANTEAFF.

This clone turned up a few times. Other DNA sequences in this specimen translate into the identical CDR3. V and J are TRBV7-9 and TRBJ1-4, with TRBD1 matching 8 bases. The V gene's germline CDR1 is SEHNR and CDR2 FQNEAQ (reference sequence). V lost 3 bases, J lost 6 bases, and 3 bases stayed unmatched. The CDR3 contains 14 residues. The CDR3 sequence: CASSFGQGDEKLFF. In nucleotides, the CDR3 is TGTGCCAGCAGCTTTGGACAGGGAGATGAAAAACTGTTTTTT.

The chain has TRBV2 and TRBJ1-3; D is undetermined. The V end lost 6 bases, the J end lost 4 bases, and 7 bases lay between the germline ends. Germline assignment: CDR1 SNHLY and CDR2 FYNNEI. The CDR3 is made up of 12 amino acids. CDR3 loop: CASSAQGNTIYF. CDR3 coding DNA: TGTGCCAGCAGCGCACAAGGAAACACCATATATTTT.

The chain recombines TRBV2 with TRBJ1-3; the match to TRBD1 covers 10 bases. Trimming took 5 bases from V and 2 from J; bases not matched to a gene: 6. Germline V gives CDR1 SNHLY, CDR2 FYNNEI. The CDR3 extends over 16 amino acids. The CDR3: CASSPDRGPAGNTIYF. For the CDR3, the DNA is TGTGCCAGCAGTCCCGACAGGGGGCCGGCTGGAAACACCATATATTTT.

J is TRBJ1-2 and V is TRBV5-4; TRBD1 aligns across 10 bases. Germline-derived CDR1 and CDR2 are SGHNT and YYREEE (reference sequence). The CDR3 length is 15 residues. Trimming cost V 4 bases and J 4 bases; bases outside gene matches: 7. For the CDR3, the DNA is TGTGCCAGCAGCCTCCGGGACAGGGGTTCCTATGGCTACACCTTC. Translating gives CASSLRDRGSYGYTF.

This clone was observed a single time. The rearrangement uses TRBV29-1 and TRBJ2-7, with D unclear. The ends were cut back, 6 bases at V and 0 bases at J, with 12 bases in the middle. The CDR3 length is 13 residues. Germline CDR1 reads SQVTM; CDR2 reads ANQGSEA. The CDR3 DNA sequence: TGCAGCGTCAGTTATTCATACTCCTACGAGCAGTACTTC. Translation: CSVSYSYSYEQYF.

The genes are TRBV19 and TRBJ1-3, with D uncertain. V dropped 1 base and J dropped 0 bases, with 10 bases sitting between them. The CDR3 runs to 16 residues. The germline V gene has CDR1 LNHDA and CDR2 SQIVND (reference sequence). CDR3 region: CASSIAGRSSGNTIYF. DNA for the CDR3: TGTGCCAGTAGTATAGCGGGTAGGAGCTCTGGAAACACCATATATTTT.

The chain has TRBV5-4 and TRBJ2-7, with D tentatively TRBD1 (5 bases). CDR3 size: 13 residues. Germline V CDR1 and CDR2: SGHNT, YYREEE (reference sequence). The V end was cut by 4 bases, the J end by 6 bases, with 14 bases between. CDR3 sequence reads: CASSLQGMGEQYF. The DNA for the CDR3 is TGTGCCAGCAGCCTCCAGGGAATGGGCGAGCAGTACTTC.

The chain carries TRBV13 and TRBJ1-4, with D maybe TRBD1 (6 bases). V was clipped by 0 bases and J by 7 bases, with 6 bases between them. Germline loops: CDR1 PRHDT, CDR2 FYEKMQ (reference sequence). The CDR3 spans 13 residues. CDR3 in amino acids: CASSLGRGEKLFF. Here the CDR3 DNA reads TGTGCCAGCAGCTTAGGCAGGGGTGAAAAACTGTTTTTT.

This chain joins TRBV9 and TRBJ1-3; D remains ambiguous. Germline V gene sequence: CDR1 SGDLS, CDR2 YYNGEE. V was clipped by 4 bases and J by 0 bases, with 8 bases between them. This CDR3 has 14 residues. The CDR3 DNA follows: TGTGCCAGCAGCCATGGAGACTCTGGAAACACCATATATTTT. It specifies CASSHGDSGNTIYF. Using reference TRBV9 and TRBJ1-3 for the parts outside the CDR3, the full variable domain is DSGVTQTPKHLITATGQRVTLRCSPRSGDLSVYWYQQSLDQGLQFLIQYYNGEERAKGNILERFSAQQFPDLHSELNLSSLELGDSALYFCASSHGDSGNTIYFGEGSWLTVV.

V is TRBV30 and J is TRBJ2-3; possibly TRBD2 for D (6 bases). V dropped 2 bases and J dropped 6 bases, with 18 bases sitting between them. The CDR3 covers 15 residues. Germline CDR1 reads GTSNPN; CDR2 reads SVGIG (reference sequence). In nucleotides, the CDR3 is TGTGCCTGGAGTCTTGGCCCCGGGGGACGGGATACGCAGTATTTT. Its protein product is CAWSLGPGGRDTQYF.

The chain uses TRBV19 and TRBJ1-3, with 9 bases matching TRBD1. V lost 6 bases to trimming and J lost 4 bases; unmatched junction nucleotides: 7. The germline V gene encodes CDR1 LNHDA and CDR2 SQIVND (reference sequence). The CDR3 totals 15 residues. CDR3 loop: CASSNLGTGGNTIYF. CDR3 DNA: TGTGCCAGTAGCAACCTCGGGACAGGGGGAAACACCATATATTTT. Looking up the rest from reference TRBV19 and TRBJ1-3 gives the full variable domain: DGGITQSPKYLFRKEGQNVTLSCEQNLNHDAMYWYRQDPGQGLRLIYYSQIVNDFQKGDIAEGYSVSREKKESFPLTVTSAQKNPTAFYLCASSNLGTGGNTIYFGEGSWLTVV.